These 22 T cell receptor beta chains originate from one sample sequenced in a study of blood T cell repertoires in COVID-19. Method: immunoSEQ multiplex PCR; TCRdb's copy keeps in-frame clones and lacks some. The table lists around 55,000 clones, 85% to 90% of them singletons. What was sequenced was peripheral blood. These receptors were taken from a man between 60 and 70 years old with acute or convalescent COVID-19.

This clone was picked up one time. The gene calls are TRBV19 and TRBJ1-1; TRBD1 matches 7 bases. CDR1 LNHDA and CDR2 SQIVND come from the germline V gene (reference sequence). The junction had 6 bases not matched to a gene; V was cut back by 7 bases and J by 1 base. The length of the CDR3 is 14 residues. DNA for the CDR3: TGTGCCAGTACCTTTGGACAGGCGAACACTGAAGCTTTCTTT. It specifies CASTFGQANTEAFF.

A single count supports this clone. The chain recombines TRBV7-2 with TRBJ1-5, with a tentative D call TRBD1 (5 bases). Germline-derived CDR1 and CDR2 are SGHTA and FQGNSA. V was shortened by 4 bases and J by 5 bases, with 15 bases between the two germline ends. CDR3 length: 15 residues. DNA for the CDR3: TGTGCCAGCAGCTGGTGGTATGGGGGGGATCAGCCCCAGCATTTT. Its protein is CASSWWYGGDQPQHF.

The chain couples TRBV5-4 to TRBJ2-7; the match to TRBD1 covers 11 bases. There are 16 residues in the CDR3. V was clipped by 3 bases and J by 6 bases; unmatched bases: 11. CDR1 and CDR2 from the germline V gene are SGHNT and YYREEE (reference sequence). The CDR3: CASSSPRDRGKLEQYF. Here the CDR3 DNA reads TGTGCCAGCAGCTCTCCACGGGACAGGGGGAAACTCGAGCAGTACTTC. Drawing the rest from reference TRBV5-4 and TRBJ2-7, the complete variable domain is ETGVTQSPTHLIKTRGQQVTLRCSSQSGHNTVSWYQQALGQGPQFIFQYYREEENGRGNFPPRFSGLQFPNYSSELNVNALELDDSALYLCASSSPRDRGKLEQYFGPGTRLTVT.

In DNA form, the CDR3 reads TGTGCCCAGGGGTACACTGAAGCTTTCTTT. Translation: CAQGYTEAFF. The V gene is TRBV30, the J gene TRBJ1-1; the D gene is possibly TRBD1 (6 bases). Germline CDR1 reads GTSNPN; CDR2 reads SVGIG (reference sequence). V lost 8 bases to trimming and J lost 3 bases, with 7 bases between them. This CDR3 is 10 amino acids long.

The rearrangement links TRBV10-3 to TRBJ2-7; TRBD1 agrees at 7 bases. J lost 4 bases, V lost 6 bases, and 9 bases had no gene match. Germline V lookup: CDR1 ENHRY, CDR2 SYGVKD. This CDR3 region has 14 residues. In DNA form, the CDR3 reads TGTGCCATCAGGGGGGACAGAAATCTTTACGAGCAGTACTTC. As protein: CAIRGDRNLYEQYF.

The rearrangement uses TRBV5-1 and TRBJ1-1; 7 bases line up with TRBD1. Trimming cost V 5 bases and J 3 bases; bases outside gene matches: 13. The CDR3 runs 16 residues. CDR1 is SGHRS and CDR2 is YFSETQ in the germline V gene. The CDR3 DNA follows: TGCGCCAGCAGTCTGGGCCCAGGGGGGTGGGACACTGAAGCTTTCTTT. Encoded protein: CASSLGPGGWDTEAFF.

The chain couples TRBV11-3 to TRBJ2-1; D gene unclear. The length of the CDR3 is 15 residues. Germline V gives CDR1 SGHNT, CDR2 YENEEA. V was shortened by 5 bases and J by 2 bases, with 13 bases between the two germline ends. In DNA, the CDR3 is TGTGCCAGCAGCCCCTCATGGGCTCCCTACAATGAGCAGTTCTTC. Protein: CASSPSWAPYNEQFF.

V usage is TRBV28 and J usage is TRBJ2-7, with D maybe TRBD1 (6 bases). CDR1 is MDHEN and CDR2 is SYDVKM in the germline V gene. Trimming took off 5 bases at V and 5 bases at J, with 19 bases between the two ends. The CDR3 has 15 residues. The CDR3 DNA reads as TGTGCCAGCAGTATTTTCGGACAGTTCCGGAACGAGCAGTACTTC. Translated: CASSIFGQFRNEQYF.

In its sample, this clone was seen a few times. The chain couples TRBV6-4 to TRBJ2-5; 8 bases map to TRBD2. The CDR3 totals 14 residues. In germline, CDR1 is MRHNA, CDR2 SNTAGT. The V gene end was trimmed by 7 bases and the J gene end by 5 bases; junction bases not matched to a gene: 9. The CDR3 region is CASTRGGFWETQYF. The CDR3 DNA follows: TGTGCCAGCACCCGGGGGGGGTTTTGGGAGACCCAGTACTTC.

Of note for this clone: Relative to the germline gene, one junction end is altered; a read error may explain this. The rearrangement joins TRBV7-7 to TRBJ1-3; D is unresolved. Germline CDR1 is SSHAT and CDR2 is FNYEAQ (reference sequence). The CDR3 has 17 amino acids. CDR3 coding DNA: TGTGCTAGCAGCCCGATCTTCGCACCGAGCTCTGGAAACACCATATATTTT. The encoded protein is CASSPIFAPSSGNTIYF.

The J gene is TRBJ2-2, the V gene TRBV7-9; 7 positions match TRBD2. The junction had 8 bases not matched to a gene; V was cut back by 1 base and J by 6 bases. The CDR3 covers 16 residues. Germline V gives CDR1 SEHNR, CDR2 FQNEAQ (reference sequence). The CDR3, as DNA: TGTGCCAGCAGCTTAGATGGACTAGTCAGGTCCGGGGAGCTGTTTTTT. Its translation: CASSLDGLVRSGELFF.

V usage is TRBV7-3 and J usage is TRBJ2-2, with 14 bases aligning to TRBD2. Germline V gene sequence: CDR1 SGHTA, CDR2 FQGTGA. J gave up 4 bases and V 6 bases, and 13 bases lay outside the gene matches. This CDR3 is built from 19 residues. CDR3 loop: CASSSSGTSGSRVTGELFF. The CDR3 coding sequence is TGTGCCAGCAGTTCCTCCGGGACTAGCGGGAGTCGGGTCACCGGGGAGCTGTTTTTT.

The rearrangement links TRBV28 to TRBJ1-3; 9 nucleotides line up with TRBD1. With 5 bases clipped from V and 9 bases from J, the junction kept 11 bases outside the gene matches. CDR1 is MDHEN and CDR2 is SYDVKM in the germline V gene. The CDR3 contains 15 residues. The CDR3 coding sequence is TGTGCCAGCAGTCCCTCGGGACAGGGATCGAGCACCATATATTTT. This sequence encodes CASSPSGQGSSTIYF.

The chain carries TRBV29-1 and TRBJ2-7; no reliable D call. V was clipped by 7 bases and J by 6 bases, with 10 bases between them. This CDR3 is 10 amino acids long. From germline, CDR1 is SQVTM and CDR2 ANQGSEA. The CDR3: CSALGVEQYF. In DNA form, the CDR3 reads TGCAGCGCCCTGGGCGTCGAGCAGTACTTC.

Of note for this clone: The sample has other DNA sequences that encode this CDR3 too. V is TRBV18 and J is TRBJ2-5, with a weak D call TRBD1 (5 bases). Germline V gene lookup returns CDR1 KGHSH and CDR2 LQKENI. Between the trimmed V and J ends, which lost 2 bases and 5 bases, there was a span of 9 bases. The CDR3 loop spans 13 amino acids. This CDR3 is CASSPGRAETQYF. The CDR3 DNA is TGTGCCAGCTCACCAGGCAGGGCCGAGACCCAGTACTTC.

The chain links TRBV7-3 to TRBJ2-3; TRBD2 is a possible D gene (5 bases). This CDR3 is 16 amino acids long. V lost 0 bases to trimming and J lost 0 bases, with 10 bases between them. Germline V gives CDR1 SGHTA, CDR2 FQGTGA. The CDR3 protein is CASSLTVGGSTDTQYF. CDR3 bases: TGTGCCAGCAGCTTAACGGTTGGCGGGAGCACAGATACGCAGTATTTT.

This chain connects TRBV29-1 to TRBJ2-1; 7 bases match TRBD1. The CDR3 sequence is 16 residues long. CDR1 and CDR2 from the germline V gene are SQVTM and ANQGSEA. V gave up 6 bases and J gave up 1 base; unmatched junction bases: 12. CDR3 region: CSVRNRGLRSYNEQFF. Written as DNA, the CDR3 is TGCAGCGTCCGAAATAGGGGGCTTCGGTCCTACAATGAGCAGTTCTTC.

As for this clone: This sequence may be a read error, since a much larger clone differs from it by one base. The same CDR3 can be traced to other DNA sequences in this sample. The CDR3 DNA sequence: TGTGCCAGCAGTGAGACAGGGAACACCGGAGAGCTGTTTTTT. Protein: CASSETGNTGELFF. The chain uses TRBV6-1 and TRBJ2-2; 7 nucleotides align to TRBD1. This CDR3 contains 14 residues. Germline V lookup: CDR1 MNHNS, CDR2 SASEGT.

DNA for the CDR3: TGTGCCAGCAGTTTAACACAAGGGAGCACTGAAGCTTTCTTT. Its protein is CASSLTQGSTEAFF. The chain couples TRBV28 to TRBJ1-1; unclear D gene. The CDR3 consists of 14 residues. Trimming stripped 2 bases from V and 4 bases from J, with 11 bases between. CDR1 MDHEN and CDR2 SYDVKM come from the germline V gene.

The genes are TRBV14 and TRBJ2-5; 7 bases are a match to TRBD1. This CDR3 has 16 residues. With 4 bases clipped from V and 1 base from J, the junction kept 9 bases outside the gene matches. Germline CDR1 SGHDN, CDR2 FVKESK. CDR3 DNA sequence: TGTGCCAGCAGCCCCATATCGACAGGGATCCAAGAGACCCAGTACTTC. The encoded protein is CASSPISTGIQETQYF.

This chain links TRBV7-9 with TRBJ1-4; D uncertain. This CDR3 comprises 12 residues. Deletions cut 7 bases from V and 4 bases from J, with 7 bases between. CDR1 and CDR2 (germline): SEHNR, FQNEAQ (reference sequence). DNA for the CDR3: TGTGCCAGCAATTACTATAATGAAAAACTGTTTTTT. This translates into CASNYYNEKLFF.

The chain combines TRBV6-4 with TRBJ1-1; the D is unclear. Per germline, CDR1 MRHNA and CDR2 SNTAGT. V gave up 5 bases and J gave up 0 bases, with 7 bases separating them. The length of the CDR3 is 13 residues. The CDR3 nucleotides read TGTGCCAGCAGTTTAAATATGAACACTGAAGCTTTCTTT. Its translation: CASSLNMNTEAFF.